The 22 T cell receptor beta chains presented below share a single source sample, sequenced in a study of control samples from healthy donors and cancer patients. Libraries were prepared by immunoSEQ multiplex PCR; TCRdb keeps only in-frame clonotypes and omits some of them. The repertoire has around 100,000 clones, more than 85% of them found once; the top ten carry about a fifth. The material sequenced was PBMCs. The source is a man in his sixties with lung cancer.

The chain carries TRBV19 and TRBJ2-3; D possibly matches TRBD1 or TRBD2 (5 bases each). In germline, CDR1 is LNHDA, CDR2 SQIVND (reference sequence). The CDR3 sequence is 15 residues long. Trimming pared 5 bases from V and 2 bases from J, leaving 14 bases between. In DNA form, the CDR3 reads TGTGCCAGTAGTCCGACTCGGGGCCCCACAGATACGCAGTATTTT. Translation: CASSPTRGPTDTQYF. The full variable domain, rest sourced from reference TRBV19 and TRBJ2-3, is DGGITQSPKYLFRKEGQNVTLSCEQNLNHDAMYWYRQDPGQGLRLIYYSQIVNDFQKGDIAEGYSVSREKKESFPLTVTSAQKNPTAFYLCASSPTRGPTDTQYFGPGTRLTVL.

V gene TRBV6-1 combines with J gene TRBJ1-5; maybe TRBD1 (6 bases). The CDR3 is made up of 15 amino acids. Trimming left V 3 bases short and J 1 base short, with 10 bases between. Germline CDR1 is MNHNS and CDR2 is SASEGT. The CDR3 reads CASSEGAGSNQPQHF. The CDR3 DNA sequence: TGTGCCAGCAGTGAGGGGGCGGGGAGCAATCAGCCCCAGCATTTT.

The chain employs TRBV10-2 and TRBJ2-3, with D uncertain. This CDR3 is built from 10 residues. V dropped 10 bases and J dropped 4 bases, with 6 bases sitting between them. Germline loops: CDR1 WSHSY, CDR2 SAAADI. This CDR3 reads CATEADTQYF. DNA of the CDR3: TGCGCCACTGAGGCAGATACGCAGTATTTT.

This chain connects TRBV14 to TRBJ1-2, with D maybe TRBD1 (6 bases). Germline assignment: CDR1 SGHDN and CDR2 FVKESK. Trimming stripped 4 bases from V and 2 bases from J, with 17 bases between. The CDR3 is 16 amino acids. The CDR3 DNA is TGTGCCAGCAGCCCCGGAGTTTATAGGGGGAACTATGGCTACACCTTC. Amino acid sequence: CASSPGVYRGNYGYTF.

The chain carries TRBV7-9 and TRBJ1-2; D gene uncertain. Germline V CDR1 and CDR2: SEHNR, FQNEAQ (reference sequence). V lost 6 bases and J lost 8, with 13 bases in between. The CDR3 spans 12 residues. CDR3 DNA: TGTGCCAGCAGTCTAACACAGAGCGGCTACACCTTC. This translates into CASSLTQSGYTF.

With respect to this clone: Relative to the germline gene, one junction end is altered; a read error may explain this. The V gene is TRBV12-3 or TRBV12-4, the J gene TRBJ1-1; D call uncertain. The CDR3 covers 12 residues. The CDR3: CATSTRGTEAFF. As DNA, the CDR3 is TGTGCCACCAGTACTCGAGGAACTGAAGCTTTCTTT.

This clone has just one count. For the CDR3, the DNA is TGTGCCAGCAGTTTAGATTGGGCAGCTAATTCACCCCTCCACTTT. It translates to CASSLDWAANSPLHF. The genes are TRBV27 and TRBJ1-6; D gene unclear. Germline V CDR1 and CDR2: MNHEY, SMNVEV (reference sequence). The CDR3 extends over 15 amino acids. The V end lost 2 bases, the J end lost 6 bases, and 11 bases lay between the germline ends.

The chain is built from TRBV7-3 and TRBJ1-1; D perhaps matches TRBD1 (5 bases). V dropped 5 bases and J dropped 7 bases, with 14 bases sitting between them. Germline CDR1 and CDR2: SGHTA and FQGTGA. This CDR3 region has 13 residues. In DNA, the CDR3 is TGTGCCAGCAGCGCCAGGGTCGACAATGAAGCTTTCTTT. This codes for CASSARVDNEAFF.

The rearrangement links TRBV27 to TRBJ2-5; possible D gene TRBD1, 6 bases. Germline assignment: CDR1 MNHEY and CDR2 SMNVEV (reference sequence). This CDR3 comprises 13 residues. The ends were cut back, 3 bases at V and 5 bases at J, with 10 bases in the middle. The CDR3 protein is CASSFTRGETQYF. For the CDR3, the DNA is TGTGCCAGCAGTTTCACCAGGGGCGAGACCCAGTACTTC.

The chain couples TRBV4-2 to TRBJ1-2; D is undetermined. Looked up from germline, CDR1 is LGHNA and CDR2 is YNFKEQ. Trimming took 0 bases from V and 4 from J, leaving 12 bases between them. CDR3 length equals 15 residues. CDR3 protein: CASSQDDGGTYGYTF. CDR3 bases: TGTGCCAGCAGCCAAGATGACGGCGGAACCTATGGCTACACCTTC.

J is TRBJ2-3 and V is TRBV2; TRBD1 might be the D (5 bases). Between the trimmed V and J ends, which lost 3 bases and 0 bases, there was a span of 13 bases. The CDR3 is 16 residues long. The germline gives CDR1 SNHLY, CDR2 FYNNEI. The CDR3 coding sequence is TGTGCCAGCAGTGAGTGGACAAAGGGTAGCACAGATACGCAGTATTTT. As protein: CASSEWTKGSTDTQYF.

The chain carries TRBV5-1 and TRBJ2-5, with 8 bases that match TRBD1. Per germline, CDR1 SGHRS and CDR2 YFSETQ. The CDR3 has 16 residues. Trimming removed 0 bases from V and 5 bases from J; junction bases left unmatched: 9. CDR3 sequence reads: CASSLVLDRVSETQYF. The DNA for the CDR3 is TGCGCCAGCAGCTTGGTCCTGGACAGGGTGTCGGAGACCCAGTACTTC.

The CDR3 sequence: CASSIGGGVADTQYF. The CDR3 nucleotides read TGTGCCAGTAGTATAGGAGGGGGGGTAGCAGATACGCAGTATTTT. The chain recombines TRBV19 with TRBJ2-3; TRBD2 might be the D (7 bases). CDR1 and CDR2 (germline): LNHDA, SQIVND (reference sequence). This CDR3 comprises 15 residues. The V end lost 1 base, the J end lost 4 bases, and 12 bases lay between the germline ends.

The chain joins TRBV29-1 to TRBJ1-1; weak D call: TRBD1 (6 bases). This CDR3 contains 12 residues. V was shortened by 4 bases and J by 3 bases, with 9 bases between the two germline ends. Germline loops: CDR1 SQVTM, CDR2 ANQGSEA. The CDR3 region is CSVGGGDTEAFF. The CDR3 DNA sequence: TGCAGCGTTGGAGGGGGGGACACTGAAGCTTTCTTT. The full variable domain, its missing parts supplied by reference TRBV29-1 and TRBJ1-1, is SAVISQKPSRDICQRGTSLTIQCQVDSQVTMMFWYRQQPGQSLTLIATANQGSEATYESGFVIDKFPISRPNLTFSTLTVSNMSPEDSSIYLCSVGGGDTEAFFGQGTRLTVV.

The chain joins TRBV29-1 to TRBJ2-3, with D perhaps given as TRBD1 or TRBD2 (5 bases each). Germline V gene data show CDR1 as SQVTM and CDR2 as ANQGSEA. V lost 2 bases and J 0 bases, leaving 15 bases between the germline ends. The CDR3 has 16 residues. The CDR3 sequence is CSVESYGTISTDTQYF. The CDR3 nucleotides are TGCAGCGTTGAATCATACGGGACCATTAGCACAGATACGCAGTATTTT.

The chain recombines TRBV29-1 with TRBJ1-4; a weak D match, TRBD1 (6 bases). From germline, CDR1 is SQVTM and CDR2 ANQGSEA. Trimming took 6 bases from V and 3 from J, leaving 11 bases between them. This CDR3 spans 13 amino acids. CDR3 DNA: TGCAGCGTACAGGGAGGACCTAATGAAAAACTGTTTTTT. Translation: CSVQGGPNEKLFF.

This chain uses TRBV19 with TRBJ1-1; D is perhaps TRBD1 (5 bases). The CDR3 extends over 14 amino acids. Germline CDR1 LNHDA, CDR2 SQIVND (reference sequence). V was trimmed by 8 bases and J by 2 bases, leaving 15 bases between them. CDR3 nucleotide sequence: TGTGCCAGTGGGGGTCGGCAGGCTAACACTGAAGCTTTCTTT. This encodes CASGGRQANTEAFF. Together with reference TRBV19 and TRBJ1-1, the CDR3 gives the full variable domain: DGGITQSPKYLFRKEGQNVTLSCEQNLNHDAMYWYRQDPGQGLRLIYYSQIVNDFQKGDIAEGYSVSREKKESFPLTVTSAQKNPTAFYLCASGGRQANTEAFFGQGTRLTVV.

This clone was found once. The chain uses TRBV5-1 and TRBJ2-5; tentative D call: TRBD2 (5 bases). The germline gives CDR1 SGHRS, CDR2 YFSETQ. This CDR3 spans 14 amino acids. The germline V and J ends were trimmed by 4 bases and 2 bases, with 12 bases remaining between them. Written as DNA, the CDR3 is TGCGCCAGCAGCCTACTGGACTTACAAGAGACCCAGTACTTC. Translating it yields CASSLLDLQETQYF.

The chain recombines TRBV29-1 with TRBJ2-5; 7 bases agree with TRBD2. This CDR3 region has 12 residues. Losses at the gene ends were 7 bases for V and 2 bases for J; bases not matched to a gene: 4. From germline, CDR1 is SQVTM and CDR2 ANQGSEA. The CDR3 here is CSAPGGQETQYF. In DNA, the CDR3 is TGCAGCGCCCCCGGGGGGCAAGAGACCCAGTACTTC.

This clone occurred once. This rearrangement joins TRBV6-1 to TRBJ2-7; D possibly corresponds to TRBD1 (5 bases). V lost 1 base and J lost 3, with 16 bases in between. The CDR3 is 16 amino acids. Germline V gene data show CDR1 as MNHNS and CDR2 as SASEGT. The CDR3 loop reads CASSEGSIVRGYEQYF. As DNA, the CDR3 is TGTGCCAGCAGTGAAGGTAGTATAGTTAGGGGCTACGAGCAGTACTTC.

The J gene is TRBJ2-2, the V gene TRBV18; 9 nucleotides agree with TRBD1. The CDR3 extends over 16 amino acids. Looked up from germline, CDR1 is KGHSH and CDR2 is LQKENI. The ends lost 6 bases at V and 7 bases at J; junction bases unmatched: 12. The CDR3 reads CASSERQGVFGGELFF. The CDR3 bases are TGTGCCAGCTCGGAAAGACAGGGGGTCTTCGGCGGGGAGCTGTTTTTT.

The chain employs TRBV12-5 and TRBJ2-7, with TRBD2 matching over 10 bases. Germline V gene data show CDR1 as LGHNT and CDR2 as FRNRAP. The CDR3 has 15 amino acids. The trim removed 7 bases at V and 1 base at J, leaving 7 bases unmatched. The CDR3 here is CASAPGLAESYEQYV. CDR3 DNA: TGTGCTAGTGCCCCAGGACTAGCGGAATCCTACGAGCAGTACGTC.